The present T cell receptor (beta chain) was sequenced within a study of T cells in Graves' hyperthyroidism and ophthalmopathy. The overall study: Before any treatment, at initial diagnosis, peripheral blood was collected. Overall study findings and caveats: With a median lead of approximately 6 months before onset, the model predicted ophthalmopathy.

This clonotype was counted between two and nine times. The target antigen is unknown. Amplification of TCR beta CDR3 regions used RNA as the template. Primed by the HTBI set, a first-round RT-PCR was run on the TCR CDR3. TCRdb re-analysed the multiplex PCR reads in MiXCR, keeping a single row per CDR3 protein. Altogether hundreds of thousands of distinct CDR3 sequences are present, about 20% being singletons, with the ten largest covering 45% to 50%. Inclusion characteristics of ophthalmopathy patients comprised a Clinical Activity Score of at least 3, a NOSPECS grade of at least 4, and duration under 3 months. Fresh 10 ml peripheral blood yielded PBMCs. The sequenced sample was blood. The source of this sequence is a man in his forties with Graves' ophthalmopathy.

The CDR3 region has the DNA TGTGCCAGCAGTTTACCAGGGACAGGGAGAGGTTATGGCTACACCTTC. Amino acid sequence: CASSLPGTGRGYGYTF. J is TRBJ1-2 and V is TRBV28; 9 nucleotides align to TRBD1. The CDR3 runs to 16 residues. The germline gives CDR1 MDHEN, CDR2 SYDVKM. The J segment lost 5 bases and the V segment lost 2 bases, leaving 9 bases of the junction unmatched.